This record covers a single T cell receptor beta chain. This entry comes from a study of CD8 T cells in Susac syndrome. Sequencing targeted TCR beta in T cells from blood (CD8+ and CD4+). Healthy donors formed controls matched for age and sex. There are 13 residues in the CDR3. V was pared by 2 bases and J by 7 bases, with 9 bases between. The germline V gene has CDR1 SEHNR and CDR2 FQNEAQ (reference sequence). When the RNA was reverse transcribed, random hexamers were used with an input of roughly 0.5 to 1 ug. Amplification of TCR beta CDR3 across 54 Vbeta and 13 Jbeta was performed with immunoSEQ multiplex PCR. TCRdb re-analysed the immunoSEQ multiplex PCR reads in MiXCR, keeping a single row per CDR3 protein. The sample records approximately 160,000 distinct CDR3 sequences, just over 90% being singletons.

The J gene is TRBJ1-5, the V gene TRBV7-9; the D gene is possibly TRBD1 (6 bases). Sequenced material: CD4+ T cells from PBMCs. This receptor was identified in a human donor in good health. CDR3 loop: CASSLQGYQPQHF. DNA of the CDR3: TGTGCCAGCAGCTTACAGGGGTACCAGCCCCAGCATTTT.